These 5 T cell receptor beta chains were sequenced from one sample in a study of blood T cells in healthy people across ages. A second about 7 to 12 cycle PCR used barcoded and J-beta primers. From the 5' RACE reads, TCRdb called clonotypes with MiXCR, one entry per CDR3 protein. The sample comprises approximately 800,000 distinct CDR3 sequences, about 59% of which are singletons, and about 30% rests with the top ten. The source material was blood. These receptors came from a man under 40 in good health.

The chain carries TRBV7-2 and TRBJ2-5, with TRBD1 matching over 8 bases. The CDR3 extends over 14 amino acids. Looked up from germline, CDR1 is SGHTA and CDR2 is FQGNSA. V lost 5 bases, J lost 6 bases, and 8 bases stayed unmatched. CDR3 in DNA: TGTGCCAGCAGCCTCCAGGGGGCCGGGCAGACCCAGTACTTC. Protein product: CASSLQGAGQTQYF.

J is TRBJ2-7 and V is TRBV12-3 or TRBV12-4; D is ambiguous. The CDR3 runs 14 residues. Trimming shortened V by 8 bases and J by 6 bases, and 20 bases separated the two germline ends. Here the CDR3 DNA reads TGTGCCAGCCAAGAGTTACAGACGTCTCGCGAGCAGTACTTC. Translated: CASQELQTSREQYF.

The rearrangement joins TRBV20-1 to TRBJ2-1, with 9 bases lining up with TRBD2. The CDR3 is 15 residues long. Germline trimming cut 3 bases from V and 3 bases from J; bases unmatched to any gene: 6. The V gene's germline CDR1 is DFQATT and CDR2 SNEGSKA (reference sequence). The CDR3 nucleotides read TGCAGTGCTAGCCCTAGCGGGGTTTACTACAATGAGCAGTTCTTC. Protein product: CSASPSGVYYNEQFF.

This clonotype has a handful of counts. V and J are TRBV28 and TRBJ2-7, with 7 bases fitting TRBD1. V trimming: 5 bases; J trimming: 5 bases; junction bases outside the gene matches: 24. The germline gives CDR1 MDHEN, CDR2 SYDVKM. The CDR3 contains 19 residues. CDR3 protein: CASSGADGGKGAGGHEQYF. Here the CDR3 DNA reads TGTGCCAGCAGTGGGGCCGACGGCGGTAAGGGGGCAGGTGGTCACGAGCAGTACTTC. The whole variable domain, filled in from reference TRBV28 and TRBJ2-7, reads DVKVTQSSRYLVKRTGEKVFLECVQDMDHENMFWYRQDPGLGLRLIYFSYDVKMKEKGDIPEGYSVSREKKERFSLILESASTNQTSMYLCASSGADGGKGAGGHEQYFGPGTRLTVT.

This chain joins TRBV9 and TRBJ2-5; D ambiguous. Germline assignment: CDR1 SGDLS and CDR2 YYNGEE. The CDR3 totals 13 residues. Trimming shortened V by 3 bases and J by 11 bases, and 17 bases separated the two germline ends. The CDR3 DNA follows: TGTGCCAGCAGCGGGGCCCCACACAATGAGCAGTACTTC. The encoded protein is CASSGAPHNEQYF.